This TCR beta chain was identified in a study of CD8+CD57+ T cells in acquired aplastic anemia. The wider study: Sorted CD4+ and CD8+ cells yielded 2.5 to 3.5 ug of DNA on average.

Study-wide results and caveats: Patients and controls turned out to have 25 to 30 CD8+ CDR3 sequences in common.

Selection for sequencing was limited to patients who had shown CD8+CD57+ cell expansion by flow cytometry. J lost 4 bases, V lost 3 bases, and 1 base had no gene match. The CDR3 has 15 amino acids. Concerning this clonotype itself: Its target is unknown.

It was genomic DNA that served as the template for profiling TCR beta VDJ and CDR3. From the reads, TCRdb called clonotypes with MiXCR, one entry per CDR3 protein. The data show 120,000 or so distinct CDR3 sequences, over 55% seen once. V is TRBV12-3 or TRBV12-4 and J is TRBJ2-6, with 9 bases that match TRBD2. The sequencing sample was made of sorted CD4+, CD8+, or CD8+CD57+ T cells (not recorded which) from PBMCs. The receptor comes from a human donor with aplastic anemia. As DNA, the CDR3 is TGTGCCAGCAGTTTCGGGACTAGCGGGGCCAACGTCCTGACTTTC. It specifies CASSFGTSGANVLTF.